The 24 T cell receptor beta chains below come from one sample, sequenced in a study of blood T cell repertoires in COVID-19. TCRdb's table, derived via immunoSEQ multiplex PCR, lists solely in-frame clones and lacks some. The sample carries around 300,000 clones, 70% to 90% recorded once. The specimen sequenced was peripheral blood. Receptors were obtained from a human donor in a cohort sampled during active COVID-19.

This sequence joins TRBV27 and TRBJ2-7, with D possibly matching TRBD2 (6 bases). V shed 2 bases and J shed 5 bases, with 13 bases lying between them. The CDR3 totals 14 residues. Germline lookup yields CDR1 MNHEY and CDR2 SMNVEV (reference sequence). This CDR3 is CASSLMIGGHEQYF. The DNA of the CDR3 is TGTGCCAGCAGTTTAATGATCGGGGGTCACGAGCAGTACTTC.

In DNA, the CDR3 is TGTGCCACCTCCAGGGGGCTAGATGAAAAACTGTTTTTT. Translated: CATSRGLDEKLFF. This chain connects TRBV6-5 to TRBJ1-4; 8 bases line up with TRBD1. The V gene's germline CDR1 is MNHEY and CDR2 SVGAGI. This CDR3 comprises 13 residues. V was clipped by 10 bases and J by 6 bases; unmatched bases: 7.

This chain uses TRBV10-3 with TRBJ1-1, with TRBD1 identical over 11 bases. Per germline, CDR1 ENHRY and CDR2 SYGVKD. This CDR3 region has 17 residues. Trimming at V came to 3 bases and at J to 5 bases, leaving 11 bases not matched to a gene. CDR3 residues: CAISDPGGQGAWTEAFF. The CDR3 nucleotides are TGTGCCATCAGTGATCCAGGAGGACAGGGGGCATGGACTGAAGCTTTCTTT.

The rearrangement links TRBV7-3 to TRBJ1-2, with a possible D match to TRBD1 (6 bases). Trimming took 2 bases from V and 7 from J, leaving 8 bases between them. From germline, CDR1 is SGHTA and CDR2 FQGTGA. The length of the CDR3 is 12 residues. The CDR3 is CASSLQQGGYTF. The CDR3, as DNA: TGTGCCAGCAGCTTACAACAGGGTGGCTACACCTTC.

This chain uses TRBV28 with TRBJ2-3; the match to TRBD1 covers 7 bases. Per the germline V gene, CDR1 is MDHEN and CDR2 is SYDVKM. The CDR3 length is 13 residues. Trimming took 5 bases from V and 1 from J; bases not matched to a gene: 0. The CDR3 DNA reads TGTGCCAGCAGTACAGGGGGCACAGATACGCAGTATTTT. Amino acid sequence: CASSTGGTDTQYF.

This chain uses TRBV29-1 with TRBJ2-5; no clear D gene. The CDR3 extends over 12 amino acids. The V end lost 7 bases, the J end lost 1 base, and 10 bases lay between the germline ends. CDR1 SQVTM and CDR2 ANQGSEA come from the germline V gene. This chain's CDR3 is CSGRHSQETQYF. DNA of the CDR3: TGCAGCGGACGACACAGCCAAGAGACCCAGTACTTC. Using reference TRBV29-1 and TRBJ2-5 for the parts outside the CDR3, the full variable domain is SAVISQKPSRDICQRGTSLTIQCQVDSQVTMMFWYRQQPGQSLTLIATANQGSEATYESGFVIDKFPISRPNLTFSTLTVSNMSPEDSSIYLCSGRHSQETQYFGPGTRLLVL.

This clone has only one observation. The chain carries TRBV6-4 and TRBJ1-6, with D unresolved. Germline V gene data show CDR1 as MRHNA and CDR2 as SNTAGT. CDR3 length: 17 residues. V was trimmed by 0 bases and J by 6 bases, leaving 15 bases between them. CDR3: CASSDSKETEGNSPLHF. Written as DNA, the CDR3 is TGTGCCAGCAGTGACTCGAAGGAAACAGAGGGTAATTCACCCCTCCACTTT.

DNA of the CDR3: TGTGCCAGCAGCCAAGAACCGGGGAACACTGAAGCTTTCTTT. Its translation is CASSQEPGNTEAFF. The gene calls are TRBV4-2 and TRBJ1-1; D is unclear. The V end lost 0 bases, the J end lost 1 base, and 6 bases lay between the germline ends. The CDR3 is 14 residues long. Germline V gene sequence: CDR1 LGHNA, CDR2 YNFKEQ.

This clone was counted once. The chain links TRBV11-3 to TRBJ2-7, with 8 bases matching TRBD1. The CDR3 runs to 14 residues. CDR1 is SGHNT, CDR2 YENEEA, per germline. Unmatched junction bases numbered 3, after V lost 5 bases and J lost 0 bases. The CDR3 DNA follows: TGTGCCAGCAGCCCCACAGGGGGCTCCTACGAGCAGTACTTC. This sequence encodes CASSPTGGSYEQYF.

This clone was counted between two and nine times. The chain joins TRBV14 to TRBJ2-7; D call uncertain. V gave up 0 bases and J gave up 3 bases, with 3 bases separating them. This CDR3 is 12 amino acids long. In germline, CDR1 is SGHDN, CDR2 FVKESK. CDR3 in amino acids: CASSQDLYEQYF. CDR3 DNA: TGTGCCAGCAGCCAAGATCTCTACGAGCAGTACTTC.

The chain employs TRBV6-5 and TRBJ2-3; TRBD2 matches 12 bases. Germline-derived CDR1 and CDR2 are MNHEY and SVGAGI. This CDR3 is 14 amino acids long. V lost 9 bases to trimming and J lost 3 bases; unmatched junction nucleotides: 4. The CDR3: CARALAGGTDTQYF. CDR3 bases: TGTGCCAGGGCACTAGCGGGGGGTACAGATACGCAGTATTTT.

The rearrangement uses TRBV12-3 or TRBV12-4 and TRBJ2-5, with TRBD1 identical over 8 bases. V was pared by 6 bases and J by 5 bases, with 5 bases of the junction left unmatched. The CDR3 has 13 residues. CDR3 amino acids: CASSRGRLETQYF. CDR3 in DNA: TGTGCCAGCAGCAGGGGGCGGTTGGAGACCCAGTACTTC.

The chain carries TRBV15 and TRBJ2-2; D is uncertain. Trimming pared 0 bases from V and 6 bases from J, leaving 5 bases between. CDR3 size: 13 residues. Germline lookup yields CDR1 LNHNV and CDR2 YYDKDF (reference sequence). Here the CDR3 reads CATSRDPSGELFF. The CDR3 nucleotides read TGTGCCACCAGCAGAGATCCGTCCGGGGAGCTGTTTTTT.

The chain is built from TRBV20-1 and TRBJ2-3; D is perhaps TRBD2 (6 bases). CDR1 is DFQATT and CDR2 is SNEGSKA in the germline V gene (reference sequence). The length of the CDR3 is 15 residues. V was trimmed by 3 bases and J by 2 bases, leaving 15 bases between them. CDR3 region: CSASRGSGATDTQYF. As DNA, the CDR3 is TGCAGTGCTAGTCGGGGTAGCGGCGCCACAGATACGCAGTATTTT.

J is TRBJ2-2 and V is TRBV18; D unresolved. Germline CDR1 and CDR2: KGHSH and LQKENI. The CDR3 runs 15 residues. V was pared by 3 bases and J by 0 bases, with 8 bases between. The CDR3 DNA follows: TGTGCCAGCTCACCGGAGAGACCGAACACCGGGGAGCTGTTTTTT. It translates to CASSPERPNTGELFF.

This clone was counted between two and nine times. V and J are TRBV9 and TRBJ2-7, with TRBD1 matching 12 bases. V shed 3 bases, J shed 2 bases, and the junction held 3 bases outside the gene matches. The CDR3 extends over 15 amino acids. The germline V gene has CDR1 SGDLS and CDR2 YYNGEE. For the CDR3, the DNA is TGTGCCAGCAGCGCGGGGACAGGGGGCCCCTACGAGCAGTACTTC. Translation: CASSAGTGGPYEQYF.

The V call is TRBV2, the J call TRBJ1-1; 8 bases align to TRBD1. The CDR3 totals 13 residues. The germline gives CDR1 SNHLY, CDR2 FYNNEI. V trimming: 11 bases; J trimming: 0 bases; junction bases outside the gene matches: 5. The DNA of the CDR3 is TGTGCCGACCAGGGACAGGTGAACACTGAAGCTTTCTTT. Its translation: CADQGQVNTEAFF.

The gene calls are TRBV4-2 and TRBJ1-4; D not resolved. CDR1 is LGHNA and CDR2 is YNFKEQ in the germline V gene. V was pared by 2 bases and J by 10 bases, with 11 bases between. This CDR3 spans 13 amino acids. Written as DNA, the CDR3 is TGTGCCAGCAGCCAACTACCGGAGAGAAAACTGTTTTTT. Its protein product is CASSQLPERKLFF.

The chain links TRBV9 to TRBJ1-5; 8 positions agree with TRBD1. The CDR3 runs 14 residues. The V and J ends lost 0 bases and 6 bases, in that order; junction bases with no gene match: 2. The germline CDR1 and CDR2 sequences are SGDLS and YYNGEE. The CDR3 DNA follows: TGTGCCAGCAGCGTAGGGACAGGGAGTCAGCCCCAGCATTTT. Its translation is CASSVGTGSQPQHF.

CDR3 protein: CASSVRGHGTEAFF. In DNA, the CDR3 is TGTGCCAGCAGTGTCAGGGGGCATGGGACTGAAGCTTTCTTT. V is TRBV7-2 and J is TRBJ1-1, with 8 bases lining up with TRBD1. The J segment lost 5 bases and the V segment lost 6 bases, leaving 8 bases of the junction unmatched. CDR3 size: 14 residues. Germline loops: CDR1 SGHTA, CDR2 FQGNSA.

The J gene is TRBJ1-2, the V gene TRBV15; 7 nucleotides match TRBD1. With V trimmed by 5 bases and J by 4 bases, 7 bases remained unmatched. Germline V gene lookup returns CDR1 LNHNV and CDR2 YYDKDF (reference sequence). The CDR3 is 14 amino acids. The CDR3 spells CATSVQGSVYGYTF. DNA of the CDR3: TGTGCCACCAGCGTACAGGGGTCTGTCTATGGCTACACCTTC.

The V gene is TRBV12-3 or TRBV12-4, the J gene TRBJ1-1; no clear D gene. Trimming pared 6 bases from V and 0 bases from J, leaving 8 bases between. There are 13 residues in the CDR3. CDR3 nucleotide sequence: TGTGCCAGCAGAGAACTCTTGAACACTGAAGCTTTCTTT. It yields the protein CASRELLNTEAFF.

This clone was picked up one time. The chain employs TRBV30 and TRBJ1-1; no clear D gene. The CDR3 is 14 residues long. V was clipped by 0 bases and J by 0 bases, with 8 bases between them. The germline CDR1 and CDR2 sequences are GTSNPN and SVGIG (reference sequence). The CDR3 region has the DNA TGTGCCTGGAGTGTACAGCTTATGAACACTGAAGCTTTCTTT. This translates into CAWSVQLMNTEAFF.

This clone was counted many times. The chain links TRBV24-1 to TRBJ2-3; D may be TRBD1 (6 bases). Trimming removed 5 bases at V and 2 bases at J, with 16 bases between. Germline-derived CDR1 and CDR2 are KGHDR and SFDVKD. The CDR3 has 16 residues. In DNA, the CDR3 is TGTGCCACCAGTGGATCGAAACAGGGTAACACAGATACGCAGTATTTT. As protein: CATSGSKQGNTDTQYF.